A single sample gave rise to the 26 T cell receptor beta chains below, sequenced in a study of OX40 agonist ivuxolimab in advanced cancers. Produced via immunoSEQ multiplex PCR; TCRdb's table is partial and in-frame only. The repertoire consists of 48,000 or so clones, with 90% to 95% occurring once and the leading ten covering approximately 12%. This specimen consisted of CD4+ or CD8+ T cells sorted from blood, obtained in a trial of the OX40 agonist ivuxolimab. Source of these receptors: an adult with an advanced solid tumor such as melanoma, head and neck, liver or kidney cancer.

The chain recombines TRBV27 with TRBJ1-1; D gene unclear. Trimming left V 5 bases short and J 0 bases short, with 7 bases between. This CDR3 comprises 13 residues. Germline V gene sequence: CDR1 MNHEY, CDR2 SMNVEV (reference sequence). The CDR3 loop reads CASSHTVNTEAFF. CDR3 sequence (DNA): TGTGCCAGCAGTCATACAGTGAACACTGAAGCTTTCTTT.

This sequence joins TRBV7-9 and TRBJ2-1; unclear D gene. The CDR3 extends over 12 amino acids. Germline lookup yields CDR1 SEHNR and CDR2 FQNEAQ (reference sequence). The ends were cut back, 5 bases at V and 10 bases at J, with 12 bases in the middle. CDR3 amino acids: CASSPQGKEQFF. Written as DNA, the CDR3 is TGTGCCAGCAGCCCACAAGGAAAGGAGCAGTTCTTC.

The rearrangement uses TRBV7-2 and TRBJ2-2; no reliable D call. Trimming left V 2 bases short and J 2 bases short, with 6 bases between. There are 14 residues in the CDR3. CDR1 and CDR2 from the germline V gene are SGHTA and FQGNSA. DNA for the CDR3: TGTGCCAGCAGCTTACTGCAAAACACCGGGGAGCTGTTTTTT. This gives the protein CASSLLQNTGELFF.

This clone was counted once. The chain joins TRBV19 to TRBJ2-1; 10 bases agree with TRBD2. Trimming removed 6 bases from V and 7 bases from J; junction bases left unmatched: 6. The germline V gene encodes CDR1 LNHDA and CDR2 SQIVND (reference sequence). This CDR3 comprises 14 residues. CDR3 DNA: TGTGCCAGTAGCCTAGCGGGAGCAGGTAATGAGCAGTTCTTC. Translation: CASSLAGAGNEQFF. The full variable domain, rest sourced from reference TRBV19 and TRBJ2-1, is DGGITQSPKYLFRKEGQNVTLSCEQNLNHDAMYWYRQDPGQGLRLIYYSQIVNDFQKGDIAEGYSVSREKKESFPLTVTSAQKNPTAFYLCASSLAGAGNEQFFGPGTRLTVL.

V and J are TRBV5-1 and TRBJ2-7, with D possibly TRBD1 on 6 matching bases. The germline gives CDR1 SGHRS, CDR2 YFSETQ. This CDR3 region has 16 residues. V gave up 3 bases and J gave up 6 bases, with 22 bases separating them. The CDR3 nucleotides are TGCGCCAGCAGCTCCTTAACAGGGCCCAGCTCCGGCGAGCAGTACTTC. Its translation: CASSSLTGPSSGEQYF.

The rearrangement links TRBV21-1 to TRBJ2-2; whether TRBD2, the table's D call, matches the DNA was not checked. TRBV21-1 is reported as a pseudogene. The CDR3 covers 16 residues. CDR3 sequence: CASSKVSSIWTGELFF. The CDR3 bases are TGTGCCAGCAGCAAAGTTAGCAGCATCTGGACCGGGGAGCTGTTTTTT.

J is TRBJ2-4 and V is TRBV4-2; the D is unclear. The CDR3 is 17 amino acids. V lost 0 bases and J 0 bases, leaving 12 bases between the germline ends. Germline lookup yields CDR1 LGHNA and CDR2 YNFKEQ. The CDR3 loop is CASSQEHETLAKNIQYF. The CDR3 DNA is TGTGCCAGCAGCCAAGAACACGAGACTCTAGCCAAAAACATTCAGTACTTC.

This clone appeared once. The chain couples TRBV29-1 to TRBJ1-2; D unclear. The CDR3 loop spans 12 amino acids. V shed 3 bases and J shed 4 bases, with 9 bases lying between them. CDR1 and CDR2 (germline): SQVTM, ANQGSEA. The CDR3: CSVDWASYGYTF. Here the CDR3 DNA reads TGCAGCGTTGATTGGGCCTCCTATGGCTACACCTTC.

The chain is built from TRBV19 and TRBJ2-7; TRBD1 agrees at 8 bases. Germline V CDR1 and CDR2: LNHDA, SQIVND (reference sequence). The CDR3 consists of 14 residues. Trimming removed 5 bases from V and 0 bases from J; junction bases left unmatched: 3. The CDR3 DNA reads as TGTGCCAGTAGTGATCAGGGGGCCTCCTACGAGCAGTACTTC. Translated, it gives CASSDQGASYEQYF. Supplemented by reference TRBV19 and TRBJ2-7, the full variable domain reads DGGITQSPKYLFRKEGQNVTLSCEQNLNHDAMYWYRQDPGQGLRLIYYSQIVNDFQKGDIAEGYSVSREKKESFPLTVTSAQKNPTAFYLCASSDQGASYEQYFGPGTRLTVT.

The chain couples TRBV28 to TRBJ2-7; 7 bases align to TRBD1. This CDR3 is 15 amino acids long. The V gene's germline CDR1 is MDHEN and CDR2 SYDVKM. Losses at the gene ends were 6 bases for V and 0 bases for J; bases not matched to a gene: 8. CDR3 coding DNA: TGTGCCAGCAGACCCGACAGGGAGTACTCCTACGAGCAGTACTTC. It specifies CASRPDREYSYEQYF.

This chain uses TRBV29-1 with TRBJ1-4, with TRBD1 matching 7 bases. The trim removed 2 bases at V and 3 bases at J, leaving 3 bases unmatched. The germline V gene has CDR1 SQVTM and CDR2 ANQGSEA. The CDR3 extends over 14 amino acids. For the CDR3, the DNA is TGCAGCGTTGAACTGACAGGGTCTAATGAAAAACTGTTTTTT. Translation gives CSVELTGSNEKLFF.

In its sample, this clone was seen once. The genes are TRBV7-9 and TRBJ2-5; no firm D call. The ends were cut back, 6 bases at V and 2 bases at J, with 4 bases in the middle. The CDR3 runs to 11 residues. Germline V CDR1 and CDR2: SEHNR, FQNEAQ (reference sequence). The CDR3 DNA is TGTGCCAGCAGTTTTCAAGAGACCCAGTACTTC. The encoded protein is CASSFQETQYF.

CDR3 amino acids: CASSFPSGRPNTGELFF. In DNA, the CDR3 is TGTGCCAGCAGTTTTCCTAGCGGGCGACCGAACACCGGGGAGCTGTTTTTT. The genes are TRBV28 and TRBJ2-2, with 8 bases matching TRBD2. The CDR3 covers 17 residues. V gave up 3 bases and J gave up 0 bases; unmatched junction bases: 6. Germline V gene lookup returns CDR1 MDHEN and CDR2 SYDVKM.

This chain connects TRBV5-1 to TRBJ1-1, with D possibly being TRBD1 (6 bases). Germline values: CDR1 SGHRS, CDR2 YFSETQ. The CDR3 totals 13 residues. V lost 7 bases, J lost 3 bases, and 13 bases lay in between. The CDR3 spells CASSSGADTEAFF. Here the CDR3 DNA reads TGCGCCAGCTCCTCGGGGGCGGACACTGAAGCTTTCTTT.

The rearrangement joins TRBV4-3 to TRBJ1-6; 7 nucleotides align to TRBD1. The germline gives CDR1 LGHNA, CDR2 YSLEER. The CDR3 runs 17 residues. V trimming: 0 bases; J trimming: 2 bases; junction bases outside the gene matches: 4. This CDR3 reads CASSQDRGTAYNSPLHF. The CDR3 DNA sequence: TGCGCCAGCAGCCAAGATAGGGGGACAGCCTATAATTCACCCCTCCACTTT.

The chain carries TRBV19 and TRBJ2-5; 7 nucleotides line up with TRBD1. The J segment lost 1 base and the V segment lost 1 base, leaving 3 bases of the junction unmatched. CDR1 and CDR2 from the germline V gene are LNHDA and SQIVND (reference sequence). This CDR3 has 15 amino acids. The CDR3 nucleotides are TGTGCCAGTAGTATAGCCGGGACAGCCCAAGAGACCCAGTACTTC. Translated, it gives CASSIAGTAQETQYF.

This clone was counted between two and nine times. DNA of the CDR3: TGTGCCAGCAGCCAGGCGAAGGGCTTTGATGAAAAACTGTTTTTT. This encodes CASSQAKGFDEKLFF. V and J are TRBV4-2 and TRBJ1-4; D gene uncertain. Trimming took 3 bases from V and 6 from J, leaving 14 bases between them. Germline-derived CDR1 and CDR2 are LGHNA and YNFKEQ. The CDR3 consists of 15 residues.

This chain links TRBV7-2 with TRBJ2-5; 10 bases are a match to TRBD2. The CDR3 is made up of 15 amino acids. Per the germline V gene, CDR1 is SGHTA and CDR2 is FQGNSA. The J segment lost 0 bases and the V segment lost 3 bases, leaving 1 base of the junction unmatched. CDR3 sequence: CASSLLAGDQETQYF. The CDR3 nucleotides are TGTGCCAGCAGCTTGCTAGCGGGGGACCAAGAGACCCAGTACTTC.

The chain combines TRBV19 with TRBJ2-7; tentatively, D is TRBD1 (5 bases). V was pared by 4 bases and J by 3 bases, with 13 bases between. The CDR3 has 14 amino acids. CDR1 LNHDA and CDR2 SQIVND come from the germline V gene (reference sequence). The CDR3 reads CASSNTGANYEQYF. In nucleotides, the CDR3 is TGTGCCAGTAGTAACACAGGTGCAAACTACGAGCAGTACTTC.

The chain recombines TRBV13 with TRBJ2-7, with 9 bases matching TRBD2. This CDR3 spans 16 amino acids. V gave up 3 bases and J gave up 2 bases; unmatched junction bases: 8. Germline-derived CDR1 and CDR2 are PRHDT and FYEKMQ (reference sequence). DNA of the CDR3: TGTGCCAGCAGCTTTTTTAGCGGGAGTCAGCCCTACGAGCAGTACTTC. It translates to CASSFFSGSQPYEQYF.

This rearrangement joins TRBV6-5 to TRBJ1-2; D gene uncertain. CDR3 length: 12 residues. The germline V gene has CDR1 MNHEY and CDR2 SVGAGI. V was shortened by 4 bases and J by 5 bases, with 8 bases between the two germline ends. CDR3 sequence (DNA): TGTGCCAGCAGTTCCCTACTATATGGCTACACCTTC. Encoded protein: CASSSLLYGYTF.

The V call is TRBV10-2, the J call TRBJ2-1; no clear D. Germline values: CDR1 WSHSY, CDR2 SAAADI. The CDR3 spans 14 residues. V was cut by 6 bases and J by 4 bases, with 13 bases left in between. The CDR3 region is CASRAGGPYNEQFF. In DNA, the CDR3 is TGCGCCAGCAGAGCAGGTGGGCCTTACAATGAGCAGTTCTTC.

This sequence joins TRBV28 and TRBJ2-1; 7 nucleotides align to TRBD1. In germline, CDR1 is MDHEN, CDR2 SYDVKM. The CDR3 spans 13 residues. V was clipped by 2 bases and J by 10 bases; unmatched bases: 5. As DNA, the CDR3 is TGTGCCAGCAGTTTAGACAGGGTAGAGGAGCAGTTCTTC. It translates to CASSLDRVEEQFF. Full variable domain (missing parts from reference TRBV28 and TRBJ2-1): DVKVTQSSRYLVKRTGEKVFLECVQDMDHENMFWYRQDPGLGLRLIYFSYDVKMKEKGDIPEGYSVSREKKERFSLILESASTNQTSMYLCASSLDRVEEQFFGPGTRLTVL.

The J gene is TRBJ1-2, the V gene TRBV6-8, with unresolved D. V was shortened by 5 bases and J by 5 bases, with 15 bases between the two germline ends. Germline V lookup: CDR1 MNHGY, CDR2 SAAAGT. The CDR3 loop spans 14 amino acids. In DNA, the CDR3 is TGTGCCAGCAGTCCCGGGCCGGTAGGATATGGCTACACCTTC. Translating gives CASSPGPVGYGYTF.

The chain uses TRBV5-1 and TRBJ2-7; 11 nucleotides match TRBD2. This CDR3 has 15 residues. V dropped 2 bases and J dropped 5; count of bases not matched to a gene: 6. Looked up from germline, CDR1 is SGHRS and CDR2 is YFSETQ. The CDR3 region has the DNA TGCGCCAGCAGCTTCGAACTAGCGGGAGACGACGAGCAGTACTTC. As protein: CASSFELAGDDEQYF.

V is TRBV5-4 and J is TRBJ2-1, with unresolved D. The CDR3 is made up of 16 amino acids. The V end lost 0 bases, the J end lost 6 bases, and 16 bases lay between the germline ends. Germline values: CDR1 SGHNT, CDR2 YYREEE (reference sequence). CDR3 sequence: CASSLVSGVRINEQFF. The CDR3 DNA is TGTGCCAGCAGCTTGGTATCTGGGGTAAGGATCAATGAGCAGTTCTTC.